This TCR beta chain was sequenced during a study of CD8 T cells in ankylosing spondylitis. Findings and caveats of the study: A subset of motif variants has previously been described in the synovial fluid and blood of reactive arthritis. For ankylosing spondylitis blood, a TCR beta motif of about eight highly homologous variants appeared characteristic.

Using quantitative 5'-RACE with molecular barcodes, the authors made TCR beta libraries. TCRdb reanalysed the 5' RACE reads using MiXCR and keeps one entry per CDR3 protein. This sample yields some 250,000 distinct CDR3 sequences, of which 7.5% to 9% are seen a single time; about 6.5% belongs to the top ten. The CDR3 totals 17 residues. Trimming shortened V by 5 bases and J by 6 bases, and 23 bases separated the two germline ends. CDR1 is SEHNR, CDR2 FQNEAQ, per germline (reference sequence). This clonotype was seen a handful of times. The antigen remains unidentified. Material: blood, either unsorted or a sorted T cell fraction (not recorded which). The clonotype originates from a male donor with ankylosing spondylitis or in good health (not recorded which). The chain is built from TRBV7-9 and TRBJ1-5; the D is unclear. CDR3 region: CASSVPGRHRASQPQHF. CDR3 nucleotides: TGTGCCAGCAGCGTCCCGGGTCGTCACCGGGCTTCTCAGCCCCAGCATTTT.